The 5 T cell receptor beta chains in this list originate from one sample, sequenced in a study of tumor and adjacent non-tumor tissue in lung cancer. The template was RNA from unsorted bulk tissue. Three rounds of nested PCR, following a modified ARM-PCR protocol, produced the TCRbeta library. MiXCR, applied by TCRdb to the multiplex PCR reads, yields one record per CDR3 protein. The sample comprises about 76,000 distinct CDR3 sequences, roughly 70% of which are singletons, and 10% to 15% rests with the top ten. Sequencing was performed on lung tumor tissue. All receptors come from a woman in her 70s with non-small cell lung cancer.

The genes are TRBV6-1 and TRBJ2-1; 8 nucleotides agree with TRBD2. Germline CDR1 is MNHNS and CDR2 is SASEGT. The CDR3 extends over 17 amino acids. Trimming took 5 bases from V and 4 from J; bases not matched to a gene: 13. CDR3 sequence reads: CASSLEMGLVGYNEQFF. The CDR3 bases are TGTGCCAGCAGTCTCGAGATGGGACTAGTGGGGTACAATGAGCAGTTCTTC.

As concerns this clonotype: A much larger clone lies a single base off, so this may be a read error. V usage is TRBV11-2 and J usage is TRBJ2-1; 9 nucleotides line up with TRBD2. Losses at the gene ends were 5 bases for V and 5 bases for J; bases not matched to a gene: 7. CDR1 and CDR2 (germline): SGHAT, FQNNGV. The CDR3 is 15 amino acids. DNA for the CDR3: TGTGCCAGCAGCCCCTGGACTAGCGATAACAATGAGCAGTTCTTC. This gives the protein CASSPWTSDNNEQFF.

The chain uses TRBV28 and TRBJ2-4; TRBD1 or TRBD2 may be the D gene (5 bases each). Germline-derived CDR1 and CDR2 are MDHEN and SYDVKM. V was cut by 5 bases and J by 1 base, with 12 bases left in between. The CDR3 loop spans 15 amino acids. The CDR3 coding sequence is TGTGCCAGCAGTCTCTCCGAGGGGGCCAAAAACATTCAGTACTTC. Translating it yields CASSLSEGAKNIQYF.

This clonotype was recorded at least ten times. The CDR3 loop reads CASSQDRGIAKNIQYF. The CDR3 DNA reads as TGTGCCAGCAGCCAAGACAGGGGGATTGCCAAAAACATTCAGTACTTC. The chain recombines TRBV14 with TRBJ2-4; 7 nucleotides agree with TRBD1. The CDR3 has 16 residues. Germline V gene sequence: CDR1 SGHDN, CDR2 FVKESK. After removal of 0 bases from V and 1 base from J, the junction contained 3 bases not matched to a gene. The whole variable domain, filled in from reference TRBV14 and TRBJ2-4, reads EAGVTQFPSHSVIEKGQTVTLRCDPISGHDNLYWYRRVMGKEIKFLLHFVKESKQDESGMPNNRFLAERTGGTYSTLKVQPAELEDSGVYFCASSQDRGIAKNIQYFGAGTRLSVL.

This rearrangement joins TRBV5-1 to TRBJ1-1; D gene ambiguous. Trimming shortened V by 5 bases and J by 6 bases, and 14 bases separated the two germline ends. Germline loops: CDR1 SGHRS, CDR2 YFSETQ. This CDR3 is 13 amino acids long. The CDR3, as DNA: TGCGCCAGCAGGTTGTCTGTCCGCTCTGAAGCTTTCTTT. This sequence encodes CASRLSVRSEAFF.